This T cell receptor beta chain was sequenced for a study of cytomegalovirus exposure and HLA in healthy donors (dated by TCRdb to 2017 to 2019). About the study as a whole: According to a later analysis, one platform produced both the roughly 130 validation repertoires and the roughly 640 repertoires of the first cohort. In addition to the first cohort of roughly 670 subjects, a separate validation cohort of 130 or so different subjects was used. The aim of the study was to test whether cataloging public T cell receptors could identify signatures of past pathogen exposure. To predict cytomegalovirus infection status, the study combined high-throughput TCR immunosequencing, statistical association of individual TCRs with disease status, and machine learning. The investigation overall reported the following: In vitro tests confirmed that three of the cytomegalovirus-associated TCR beta chains recognize cytomegalovirus antigens. The validation cohort had no HLA typing available for a later analysis, so co-occurrence within that cohort was assessed over all 120 or so repertoires. In a later analysis, TCRs clustered in the first cohort were found to also tend to co-occur in the approximately 120 validation repertoires, with approximately 93% of cluster scores above 0. A total of 164 TCR beta chains were listed by the study as associated with cytomegalovirus. Most TCR sequences were observed very rarely across donors, whereas some public TCRs were present in many individuals. According to the authors, the approach could potentially be generalized to other disease states and immunological phenotypes. The classifier was reported to diagnose cytomegalovirus status with high specificity and sensitivity in both the original cohort and the validation cohort.

The library was generated by the immunoSEQ multiplex PCR assay. As for the original processing: To diagnose cytomegalovirus status from the catalog of TCR beta chain sequences, a statistical classification framework was built. TCRdb obtained this table from immuneACCESS and retained in-frame rearrangements with V and J assigned. These tables miss some clones; where compared with another copy, unresolved V genes account for less than half of the shortfall, and the remainder is unexplained. V and J calls and clone size are given by that table; D and trimming were obtained from the DNA. The sample profile shows under 150,000 clones; approximately 86% of them were found once. Clones ranked in the top ten supply approximately 8.7% of the sample. With regard to this clone: Its antigen remains unidentified. One base away there is no much larger clone; base qualities are not given.

The donors belonged to the validation cohort of approximately 130 subjects, which was separate from the approximately 680-subject first cohort. The CDR3 sequence holds 17 residues, the cysteine and phenylalanine included. This entry keeps only the CDR3 DNA: 51 bases, framed from base 1. Trimming accounts for 4 bases at V and 9 bases at J, while the number of junction bases matched to no gene is 13. CDR1 SGHRS and CDR2 YFSETQ were looked up in the germline V gene. The sequenced sample was PBMCs. The rearranged chain carries TRBV5-1 and TRBJ2-1; 13 junctional bases match TRBD2. This receptor was taken from a man between 18 and 29 years old in good health and CMV-seropositive. The CDR3 reads as follows: CASSPRLAGGPLGEQFF. The DNA reads TGCGCCAGCAGCCCCAGACTAGCGGGAGGCCCATTAGGTGAGCAGTTCTTC.